The clone carrying this T cell receptor beta chain was picked up a small number of times. Its cognate antigen is unknown. The data were obtained in a study of response to subunit inactivated influenza vaccine. Study-wide results and caveats: It was suggested by the authors that few new T cells are recruited by each seasonal influenza vaccination.

TCRdb recomputed calls from the RT-PCR reads with MiXCR, one row per CDR3 protein. The table shows 650,000 to 800,000 distinct CDR3 sequences, with under 20% occurring only once. The CDR3 is 15 residues long. Germline V gene data show CDR1 as SGHRS and CDR2 as YFSETQ. V lost 1 base, J lost 2 bases, and 12 bases lay in between. The clonotype comes from a man aged 50 to 60 who received an inactivated influenza vaccine. Sequencing was performed on PBMCs from blood, taken 5 days after vaccination. The chain recombines TRBV5-1 with TRBJ1-2; D is undetermined. DNA for the CDR3: TGCGCCAGCAGCTTGTCGGGGAGCGTAAACTATGGCTACACCTTC. Its protein is CASSLSGSVNYGYTF.